These 7 T cell receptor beta chains came from one sample sequenced in a study of T cell responses to AZD1222 COVID-19 vaccine (dated by TCRdb to the early 2020s). The time point label, as the study defines it: about 28 days (+/-7) after the second vaccine dose. Library method: the immunoSEQ multiplex PCR assay. TCRdb mirrors the immuneACCESS table, restricted to in-frame sequences. Some clones are absent from its copies; in checked studies, under half trace to an unresolved V gene, and the reason for the others is unknown. The sample table records approximately 120,000 clones; about 79% of these occur just once. About 27% of the sample is in the top ten clones. The sample was peripheral blood, taken 28 days after the second AZD1222 dose. Receptor source: an adult who received the AZD1222 COVID-19 vaccine.

The V call is TRBV10-1, the J call TRBJ1-3, with D maybe TRBD1 (5 bases). The CDR3 length is 13 residues. V was cut by 8 bases and J by 3 bases, with 11 bases left in between. Germline V lookup: CDR1 WNHNN, CDR2 SYGVQD (reference sequence). The CDR3 DNA reads TGCGCCAGCGGGGCAGGGATTGGAAACACCATATATTTT. Protein: CASGAGIGNTIYF.

The J gene is TRBJ2-7, the V gene TRBV2, with 7 bases matching TRBD2. The trim removed 1 base at V and 0 bases at J, leaving 12 bases unmatched. Germline CDR1 reads SNHLY; CDR2 reads FYNNEI. CDR3 length equals 18 residues. In nucleotides, the CDR3 is TGTGCCAGCAGTGAAGGGAGTAGCGGGCCCTACCCCTCCTACGAGCAGTACTTC. It codes for CASSEGSSGPYPSYEQYF.

The rearrangement joins TRBV27 to TRBJ1-1, with no clear D. Between the trimmed V and J ends, which lost 3 bases and 2 bases, there was a span of 10 bases. This CDR3 comprises 14 residues. Germline V gene sequence: CDR1 MNHEY, CDR2 SMNVEV (reference sequence). The chain's CDR3 is CASSLGNRNTEAFF. As DNA, the CDR3 is TGTGCCAGCAGTTTGGGTAACAGAAACACTGAAGCTTTCTTT.

This chain connects TRBV28 to TRBJ1-1; D gene ambiguous. Germline CDR1 is MDHEN and CDR2 is SYDVKM. V dropped 10 bases and J dropped 7 bases, with 10 bases sitting between them. This CDR3 has 10 amino acids. As DNA, the CDR3 is TGTGCCAACCCAGAAGATGAAGCTTTCTTT. Its translation: CANPEDEAFF.

The table lists this clone with a count of one. This chain links TRBV7-9 with TRBJ2-7, with 12 bases matching TRBD2. The CDR3 is 17 residues long. Germline V gene lookup returns CDR1 SEHNR and CDR2 FQNEAQ (reference sequence). V lost 2 bases and J lost 1; bases outside the gene matches: 6. As DNA, the CDR3 is TGTGCCAGCAGCTTAACCCCTGGACTAGCGGGGTCCTACGAGCAGTACTTC. It is translated as CASSLTPGLAGSYEQYF.

The rearrangement links TRBV10-1 to TRBJ2-2; TRBD1 might be the D (6 bases). Trimming shortened V by 2 bases and J by 7 bases, and 11 bases separated the two germline ends. The germline V gene has CDR1 WNHNN and CDR2 SYGVQD (reference sequence). This CDR3 spans 14 amino acids. The CDR3 protein is CASSEGGGGGELFF. CDR3 nucleotides: TGCGCCAGCAGTGAGGGTGGGGGCGGCGGGGAGCTGTTTTTT.

This clone has only one observation. The chain couples TRBV27 to TRBJ2-3; D may correspond to TRBD1 or TRBD2 (5 bases each). The length of the CDR3 is 14 residues. With 4 bases removed from V and 1 base from J, the gap between germline ends came to 9 bases. CDR1 is MNHEY, CDR2 SMNVEV, per germline (reference sequence). The CDR3 loop is CASSYWDRTDTQYF. The CDR3 DNA reads TGTGCCAGCAGTTACTGGGACCGCACAGATACGCAGTATTTT.